Listed here is a single T cell receptor beta chain. CDR1 is SGHTA and CDR2 is FQGNSA in the germline V gene. There are 14 residues in the CDR3. V shed 6 bases, J shed 5 bases, and the junction held 9 bases outside the gene matches. These data come from a study of blood T cell repertoires in COVID-19. The method was immunoSEQ multiplex PCR; TCRdb's version includes in-frame clones alone and lacks a portion of them. The table lists 270,000 or so clones, 89% of them singletons. The material sequenced was peripheral blood. The clonotype comes from a woman in her thirties or forties who had recovered from COVID-19. The chain joins TRBV7-2 to TRBJ2-5, with 7 bases aligning to TRBD1. Written as DNA, the CDR3 is TGTGCCAGCAGGACAGGGACGGGGCGGGAGACCCAGTACTTC. Its translation is CASRTGTGRETQYF.